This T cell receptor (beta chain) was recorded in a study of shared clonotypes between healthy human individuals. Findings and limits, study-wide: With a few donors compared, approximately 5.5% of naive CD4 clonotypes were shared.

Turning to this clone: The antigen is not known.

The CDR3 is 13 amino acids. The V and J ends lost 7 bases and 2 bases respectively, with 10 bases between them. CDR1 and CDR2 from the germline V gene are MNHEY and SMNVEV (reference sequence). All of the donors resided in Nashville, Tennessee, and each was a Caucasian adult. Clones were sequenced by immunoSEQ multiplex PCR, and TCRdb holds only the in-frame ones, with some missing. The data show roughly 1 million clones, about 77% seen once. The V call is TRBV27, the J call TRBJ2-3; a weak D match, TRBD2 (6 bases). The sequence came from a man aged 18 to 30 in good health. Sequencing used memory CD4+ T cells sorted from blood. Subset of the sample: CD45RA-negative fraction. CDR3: CASKRASTDTQYF. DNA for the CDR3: TGTGCCAGCAAGCGGGCCTCCACAGATACGCAGTATTTT.